The source of this T cell receptor (beta chain) is a study of cytomegalovirus exposure and HLA in healthy donors. CDR3 size: 15 residues. The germline CDR1 and CDR2 sequences are MNHEY and SVGAGI. V was cut by 0 bases and J by 2 bases, with 10 bases left in between. With respect to this clone: Its specificity is unknown.

Primers for the PCR totalled 60 Vbeta and 13 Jbeta. Data came from immunoSEQ multiplex PCR; TCRdb stores just in-frame clones and leaves some out. Counted here are about 160,000 clones, around 84% occurring once; the ten biggest clones make up 1.5% to 2.5%. Study findings and constraints: Despite most TCR sequences being rare, some public TCRs occurred in many donors. When the data were analyzed later, several of the most significant clusters appeared to be linked to common viral pathogens. Highest at DRB1 and lowest at HLA-C, TCR association rates differed among HLA loci in a later analysis.

The material sequenced was PBMCs. This TCR derives from a man between 18 and 35 years old in good health and CMV-seronegative. V usage is TRBV6-5 and J usage is TRBJ2-5, with D perhaps TRBD1 (6 bases). Here the CDR3 reads CASSYSDSPQETQYF. The CDR3 coding sequence is TGTGCCAGCAGTTACTCGGACAGTCCTCAAGAGACCCAGTACTTC.